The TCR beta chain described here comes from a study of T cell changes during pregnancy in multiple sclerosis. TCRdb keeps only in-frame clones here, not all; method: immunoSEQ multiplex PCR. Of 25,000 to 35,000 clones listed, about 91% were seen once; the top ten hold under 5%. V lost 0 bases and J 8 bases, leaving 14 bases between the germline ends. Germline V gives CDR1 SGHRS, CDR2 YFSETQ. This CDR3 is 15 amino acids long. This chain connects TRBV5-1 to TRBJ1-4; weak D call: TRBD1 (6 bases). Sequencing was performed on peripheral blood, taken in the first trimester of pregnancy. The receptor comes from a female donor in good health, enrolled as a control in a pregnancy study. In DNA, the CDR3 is TGCGCCAGCAGCTTGGCCGGGCAGGGGTGGGAAAAACTGTTTTTT. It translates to CASSLAGQGWEKLFF.